These T cell receptor beta chains were read from a single sample in a study of cytomegalovirus exposure and HLA in healthy donors. Assay used: immunoSEQ multiplex PCR; TCRdb lists only in-frame clones, some missing. The sample has roughly 120,000 clones; roughly three quarters are singletons. Sequencing input: PBMCs. These receptors were collected from a woman aged 50 to 60 in good health and CMV-seropositive. The CDR3 runs from the conserved cysteine through the conserved F or W. A D gene is named only where the DNA matches it firmly. Some rows mark clone size as missing; the rest say once, few, many or name a class of expanded clone.

abundance: -; v_gene: TRBV9; j_gene: TRBJ2-1; d_gene: TRBD2; CDR3aa: CASSVGVAGVYNEQFF; CDR3nt: TGTGCCAGCAGCGTAGGGGTAGCGGGAGTCTACAATGAGCAGTTCTTC
abundance: -; v_gene: TRBV16; j_gene: TRBJ2-1; d_gene: -; CDR3aa: CASTLRRTDHNEQFF; CDR3nt: TGTGCCAGCACCCTAAGGAGGACGGACCACAATGAGCAGTTCTTC
abundance: -; v_gene: TRBV5-4; j_gene: TRBJ2-1; d_gene: TRBD2; CDR3aa: CASSLGRGGYNEQFF; CDR3nt: TGTGCCAGCAGCTTGGGGCGGGGGGGGTACAATGAGCAGTTCTTC
abundance: few; v_gene: TRBV6-1; j_gene: TRBJ1-2; d_gene: -; CDR3aa: CASMRGGVGRYGYTF; CDR3nt: TGTGCCAGCATGCGGGGAGGGGTTGGGCGGTATGGCTACACCTTC
abundance: -; v_gene: TRBV11-2; j_gene: TRBJ2-7; d_gene: TRBD1; CDR3aa: CASSADRSQGAYEQYF; CDR3nt: TGTGCCAGCAGTGCAGACAGGTCCCAGGGGGCCTACGAGCAGTACTTC
abundance: -; v_gene: TRBV7-8; j_gene: TRBJ1-6; d_gene: -; CDR3aa: CASSPTASPLHF; CDR3nt: TGTGCCAGCAGCCCGACAGCTTCACCCCTCCACTTT
abundance: -; v_gene: TRBV27; j_gene: TRBJ2-3; d_gene: TRBD2; CDR3aa: CASGLAGGLSTDTQYF; CDR3nt: TGTGCGTCTGGACTAGCGGGAGGACTTAGCACAGATACGCAGTATTTT
abundance: -; v_gene: TRBV6-5; j_gene: TRBJ1-2; d_gene: TRBD1; CDR3aa: CASSYVGQEGGYTF; CDR3nt: TGTGCCAGCAGTTACGTGGGACAGGAGGGAGGCTACACCTTC
abundance: -; v_gene: TRBV5-1; j_gene: TRBJ2-1; d_gene: TRBD2; CDR3aa: CASSSGLADYNEQFF; CDR3nt: TGCGCCAGCTCTAGCGGACTAGCGGACTACAATGAGCAGTTCTTC
abundance: -; v_gene: TRBV7-9; j_gene: TRBJ2-4; d_gene: -; CDR3aa: CASRDLAVNIQYF; CDR3nt: TGTGCCAGCAGGGATTTAGCGGTGAACATTCAGTACTTC
abundance: -; v_gene: TRBV10-3; j_gene: TRBJ1-4; d_gene: -; CDR3aa: CAISESGQIEKLFF; CDR3nt: TGTGCCATCAGTGAGTCAGGACAGATTGAAAAACTGTTTTTT
abundance: -; v_gene: TRBV7-6; j_gene: TRBJ2-2; d_gene: -; CDR3aa: CASRIREGGELFF; CDR3nt: TGTGCCAGCAGGATCAGGGAAGGCGGGGAGCTGTTTTTT
abundance: -; v_gene: TRBV6-6; j_gene: TRBJ2-3; d_gene: -; CDR3aa: CASSWRDGDTQYF; CDR3nt: TGTGCCAGCAGTTGGAGGGATGGGGATACGCAGTATTTT
abundance: -; v_gene: TRBV9; j_gene: TRBJ2-5; d_gene: -; CDR3aa: CASSVDRAGQETQYF; CDR3nt: TGTGCCAGCAGCGTAGATCGAGCGGGCCAAGAGACCCAGTACTTC